These 13 T cell receptor beta chains were all obtained from the same sample, sequenced in a study of blood T cell repertoires in COVID-19. Assay: immunoSEQ multiplex PCR; the TCRdb copy retains only in-frame clones and omits some. Here the sample spans about 480,000 clones, 87% being singletons. Sequencing input: PBMCs or T cells enriched from blood (not recorded which). These receptors all stem from a woman in her late teens or twenties with acute COVID-19.

This clone was picked up a small number of times. V gene TRBV7-9 combines with J gene TRBJ1-4; a weak D match, TRBD1 (5 bases). The ends were cut back, 5 bases at V and 0 bases at J, with 19 bases in the middle. The V gene's germline CDR1 is SEHNR and CDR2 FQNEAQ (reference sequence). The CDR3 has 18 residues. In DNA form, the CDR3 reads TGTGCCAGCAGCCTTCTTAGAGAGTGGGGGGCAACTAATGAAAAACTGTTTTTT. Its translation is CASSLLREWGATNEKLFF.

This chain connects TRBV25-1 to TRBJ2-5, with a weak D call TRBD1 (6 bases). Trimming took off 1 base at V and 3 bases at J, with 9 bases between the two ends. This CDR3 region has 14 residues. The V gene's germline CDR1 is MGHDK and CDR2 SYGVNS. The CDR3 DNA is TGTGCCAGCAGTGAATTCCAGGGGAAAGAGACCCAGTACTTC. Translation gives CASSEFQGKETQYF.

The V gene is TRBV29-1, the J gene TRBJ2-3; possibly TRBD1 for D (6 bases). CDR3 length: 15 residues. Per germline, CDR1 SQVTM and CDR2 ANQGSEA. Trimming cost V 0 bases and J 1 base, with 11 bases left between them. The CDR3 sequence is CSVEDLGTRTDTQYF. In DNA form, the CDR3 reads TGCAGCGTTGAAGACTTAGGGACACGCACAGATACGCAGTATTTT.

This clone has a single count. The V and J genes are TRBV6-6 and TRBJ2-7; perhaps TRBD1 as D (6 bases). Trimming took off 5 bases at V and 6 bases at J, with 14 bases between the two ends. CDR3 length equals 13 residues. Germline loops: CDR1 MNHNY, CDR2 SVGAGI (reference sequence). CDR3 amino acids: CASSPGVSPEQYF. The CDR3 coding sequence is TGTGCCAGCAGTCCAGGGGTCTCCCCCGAGCAGTACTTC.

The rearrangement links TRBV7-3 to TRBJ2-7; the D gene is possibly TRBD1 (5 bases). V gave up 5 bases and J gave up 5 bases, with 13 bases separating them. Looked up from germline, CDR1 is SGHTA and CDR2 is FQGTGA. The CDR3 contains 13 residues. The DNA for the CDR3 is TGTGCCAGCAGCAATGGGGCCAGTAACGAGCAGTACTTC. This sequence encodes CASSNGASNEQYF.

The chain carries TRBV13 and TRBJ1-3; D unclear. The CDR3 length is 15 residues. Germline CDR1 and CDR2: PRHDT and FYEKMQ (reference sequence). V gave up 0 bases and J gave up 0 bases, with 6 bases separating them. CDR3 in amino acids: CASSLGESSGNTIYF. Written as DNA, the CDR3 is TGTGCCAGCAGCTTAGGGGAGAGCTCTGGAAACACCATATATTTT.

The V gene is TRBV12-3 or TRBV12-4, the J gene TRBJ1-1, with unresolved D. V was clipped by 2 bases and J by 0 bases, with 4 bases between them. The CDR3 is made up of 13 amino acids. Here the CDR3 reads CASSLSMNTEAFF. CDR3 in DNA: TGTGCCAGCAGTTTATCCATGAACACTGAAGCTTTCTTT.

J is TRBJ1-1 and V is TRBV6-2 or TRBV6-3; no clear D. The germline V gene encodes CDR1 MNHEY and CDR2 SVGEGT. The CDR3 length is 13 residues. V was pared by 2 bases and J by 5 bases, with 9 bases between. The DNA for the CDR3 is TGTGCCAGCAGTTACGAGGGCAGGACTGAAGCTTTCTTT. Protein product: CASSYEGRTEAFF.

This sequence joins TRBV19 and TRBJ1-6; no clear D gene. Trimming pared 7 bases from V and 0 bases from J, leaving 13 bases between. The CDR3 is 16 residues long. Germline V gene lookup returns CDR1 LNHDA and CDR2 SQIVND (reference sequence). The CDR3 loop is CASNGRRASYNSPLHF. The CDR3 bases are TGTGCCAGTAATGGGAGAAGGGCCTCCTATAATTCACCCCTCCACTTT.

V gene TRBV15 combines with J gene TRBJ1-1; 7 nucleotides align to TRBD1. With 0 bases clipped from V and 0 bases from J, the junction kept 10 bases outside the gene matches. In germline, CDR1 is LNHNV, CDR2 YYDKDF (reference sequence). The CDR3 is made up of 18 amino acids. The CDR3 reads CATSRDLGGLIMNTEAFF. DNA of the CDR3: TGTGCCACCAGCAGAGACTTAGGGGGCCTGATTATGAACACTGAAGCTTTCTTT. Full variable domain (missing parts from reference TRBV15 and TRBJ1-1): DAMVIQNPRYQVTQFGKPVTLSCSQTLNHNVMYWYQQKSSQAPKLLFHYYDKDFNNEADTPDNFQSRRPNTSFCFLDIRSPGLGDTAMYLCATSRDLGGLIMNTEAFFGQGTRLTVV.

This clone was counted once. This chain links TRBV27 with TRBJ2-5; 7 bases match TRBD2. The germline V gene has CDR1 MNHEY and CDR2 SMNVEV (reference sequence). V trimming: 3 bases; J trimming: 8 bases; junction bases outside the gene matches: 12. This CDR3 has 15 amino acids. The CDR3 loop is CASSLGGSGAETQYF. In DNA, the CDR3 is TGTGCCAGCAGTTTGGGCGGGAGTGGGGCGGAAACCCAGTACTTC.

The chain joins TRBV15 to TRBJ2-5, with 12 bases that match TRBD2. The CDR3 is 16 residues long. V gave up 4 bases and J gave up 5 bases; unmatched junction bases: 8. Germline CDR1 LNHNV, CDR2 YYDKDF (reference sequence). DNA of the CDR3: TGTGCCACCAGCACCCTAGCGGGAGGGCCCGCGGAGACCCAGTACTTC. Translation: CATSTLAGGPAETQYF.

The chain carries TRBV11-2 and TRBJ2-7; the D is unclear. CDR1 is SGHAT, CDR2 FQNNGV, per germline. CDR3 length: 13 amino acids. Trimming pared 1 base from V and 2 bases from J, leaving 6 bases between. CDR3 bases: TGTGCCAGCAGCTTAGCGTCCGCCTACGAGCAGTACTTC. Protein: CASSLASAYEQYF.